A selection of T cell receptor beta chains follows, all from one sample in a study of blood T cell repertoires in COVID-19. Sequencing was performed with immunoSEQ multiplex PCR; in TCRdb, only in-frame clones are kept and a portion is missing. The data show about 140,000 clones, 87% seen once. Sequenced input: peripheral blood. The receptors derive from a woman aged 40 to 49 with acute or convalescent COVID-19. Each CDR3 is given with its conserved first and last residue. Clone size appears in some rows only: once, few, many, or a class for an expanded clone.

CDR3aa	abundance	len	j_gene	v_gene
CASSDPGLAGGSNEQFF	-	17	TRBJ2-1	TRBV25-1
CASSRLSSPGEEVFF	-	15	TRBJ1-4	TRBV6-5
CGRSFCIVTNTGELFF	-	16	TRBJ2-2	TRBV5-3
CSVNTAGGNGYTF	-	13	TRBJ1-2	TRBV29-1
CACGTGGNSPLHF	once	13	TRBJ1-6	TRBV30
CATSRDQLQGSPMNTEAFF	-	19	TRBJ1-1	TRBV15
CASSRQANYGYTF	-	13	TRBJ1-2	TRBV11-2
CASREGPTYGYTF	-	13	TRBJ1-2	TRBV19
CASSLLDSQETQYF	-	14	TRBJ2-5	TRBV7-6
CASRDSPSISYTF	-	13	TRBJ1-2	TRBV19
CASSDSSGGPNEQFF	-	15	TRBJ2-1	TRBV6-4
CASSLAQGRTEAFF	-	14	TRBJ1-1	TRBV5-1
CASGGFNEQFF	-	11	TRBJ2-1	TRBV6-5
CASSSTGDDTEAFF	-	14	TRBJ1-1	TRBV18
CASKDRPGAYEQYF	-	14	TRBJ2-7	TRBV27
CASSPGTSGALTDTQYF	-	17	TRBJ2-3	TRBV5-5
CASSPTGGTEAFF	-	13	TRBJ1-1	TRBV18
CASSLQGGNEKLFF	-	14	TRBJ1-4	TRBV11-2
CAISSQGGSNQPQHF	few	15	TRBJ1-5	TRBV10-3
CASSLGRSYEQYF	-	13	TRBJ2-7	TRBV5-4
CASSRGADTGELFF	-	14	TRBJ2-2	TRBV6-2/TRBV6-3
CASSGGRYQETQYF	-	14	TRBJ2-5	TRBV18
CASSEWTSGRNEQFF	once	15	TRBJ2-1	TRBV18
CATSDSYRGLYGYTF	once	15	TRBJ1-2	TRBV24-1
CASSYSNRNYGYTF	-	14	TRBJ1-2	TRBV6-5
CATRTPGQGFYGGYTF	few	16	TRBJ1-2	TRBV24-1
CASSPRTGIGYEQYF	-	15	TRBJ2-7	TRBV9
CASSFSGSGTQYF	-	13	TRBJ2-3	TRBV7-3
CASSSWGAGTDTQYF	-	15	TRBJ2-3	TRBV3-1/TRBV3-2
CASSPEGTGANVLTF	-	15	TRBJ2-6	TRBV18
CASSFGAAPYNEQFF	few	15	TRBJ2-1	TRBV5-4
CASSWGLAGSTDTQYF	-	16	TRBJ2-3	TRBV5-6
CASSGAAGGFNEQFF	-	15	TRBJ2-1	TRBV6-4
CASSYLQVSGNTIYF	-	15	TRBJ1-3	TRBV6-2/TRBV6-3
CASHQEHSGNTIYF	-	14	TRBJ1-3	TRBV2
CASTLLGGQPQHF	-	13	TRBJ1-5	TRBV12-3/TRBV12-4
CASSPHRGHF	-	10	TRBJ1-5	TRBV7-3
CAISQGLAGGPGFEQYF	-	17	TRBJ2-7	TRBV10-3
CASTPRWLAGYNEQFF	-	16	TRBJ2-1	TRBV7-2
CASSPLEGPKMPLHF	-	15	TRBJ1-6	TRBV4-1
CASSSGQGNEQFF	-	13	TRBJ2-1	TRBV5-4
CASSVSRTSGRATFSEQFF	once	19	TRBJ2-1	TRBV10-2
CVSSAGGFNSPLHF	-	14	TRBJ1-6	TRBV25-1
CASSYVGRTGELFF	-	14	TRBJ2-2	TRBV6-5
CASSYGLAGGLFF	-	13	TRBJ2-1	TRBV11-3
CASLRGRGRYQETQYF	-	16	TRBJ2-5	TRBV7-2
CASSTDRAYGYTF	-	13	TRBJ1-2	TRBV19
CASSPLYGGGPTGELFF	-	17	TRBJ2-2	TRBV7-3
CASSERGRTNQPQHF	-	15	TRBJ1-5	TRBV6-4
CASSIGTAGTNQPQHF	-	16	TRBJ1-5	TRBV19
CASSVGRSGWDTQYF	-	15	TRBJ2-3	TRBV9
CASSLAQGRETQYF	once	14	TRBJ2-5	TRBV7-9
CASSPGWGTYGYTF	-	14	TRBJ1-2	TRBV11-2
CSASYGSHEQFF	-	12	TRBJ2-1	TRBV20-1
CASSDRATGELFF	once	13	TRBJ2-2	TRBV6-4
CATQGGREQYF	-	11	TRBJ2-7	TRBV19
CASSDIQGDGGNEQFF	-	16	TRBJ2-1	TRBV7-8